What follows are 15 T cell receptor beta chains derived from one specimen sequenced in a study of cytomegalovirus exposure and HLA in healthy donors. The PCR ran on 60 Vbeta and 13 Jbeta primers. Some clones are missing from TCRdb's copy, which holds only in-frame ones; the method was immunoSEQ multiplex PCR. The sample has about 160,000 clones, roughly four fifths seen once. The sequenced sample consisted of PBMCs. The receptor source for this set is a young woman in good health and CMV-seronegative.

In nucleotides, the CDR3 is TGTGCCAGCTCACCAGGAACACAGGGGGCTTACGAGCAGTACTTC. Amino acids: CASSPGTQGAYEQYF. V and J are TRBV18 and TRBJ2-7; 9 nucleotides align to TRBD1. There are 15 residues in the CDR3. Per the germline V gene, CDR1 is KGHSH and CDR2 is LQKENI. J was trimmed by 4 bases and V by 2 bases; bases with no gene match: 6.

CDR3 in DNA: TGTGCCAGCAGGTTACTGGGGGGCTCTGGAAACACCATATATTTT. Protein sequence: CASRLLGGSGNTIYF. The chain has TRBV5-6 and TRBJ1-3; D possibly corresponds to TRBD1 (5 bases). V was clipped by 5 bases and J by 0 bases, with 12 bases between them. CDR3 length equals 15 residues. Germline CDR1 reads SGHDT; CDR2 reads YYEEEE. Full variable domain (remainder filled in from reference TRBV5-6 and TRBJ1-3): DAGVTQSPTHLIKTRGQQVTLRCSPKSGHDTVSWYQQALGQGPQFIFQYYEEEERQRGNFPDRFSGHQFPNYSSELNVNALLLGDSALYLCASRLLGGSGNTIYFGEGSWLTVV.

J is TRBJ1-3 and V is TRBV19; TRBD1 might be the D (5 bases). CDR1 and CDR2 (germline): LNHDA, SQIVND (reference sequence). The V end lost 5 bases, the J end lost 0 bases, and 14 bases lay between the germline ends. The CDR3 is made up of 16 amino acids. CDR3 bases: TGTGCCAGTAGTCGCGGGGCGGGCCTCTCTGGAAACACCATATATTTT. Translation gives CASSRGAGLSGNTIYF.

This clone was seen a handful of times. The rearrangement links TRBV4-2 to TRBJ2-1; D might be TRBD2 (5 bases). Trimming removed 0 bases from V and 10 bases from J, with 13 bases in between. Germline V lookup: CDR1 LGHNA, CDR2 YNFKEQ. The CDR3 is 14 amino acids. This CDR3 reads CASSQETGSGEQFF. Here the CDR3 DNA reads TGTGCCAGCAGCCAAGAAACGGGATCCGGGGAGCAGTTCTTC.

The chain joins TRBV2 to TRBJ2-3; D possibly corresponds to TRBD2 (6 bases). Trimming stripped 3 bases from V and 2 bases from J, with 15 bases between. The CDR3 is 16 amino acids. Germline CDR1 is SNHLY and CDR2 is FYNNEI. CDR3 residues: CASSDGLGGNTDTQYF. Written as DNA, the CDR3 is TGTGCCAGCAGTGACGGGCTCGGGGGTAACACAGATACGCAGTATTTT.

The V call is TRBV2, the J call TRBJ2-2; the D is unclear. Trimming removed 7 bases at V and 3 bases at J, with 12 bases between. The germline V gene has CDR1 SNHLY and CDR2 FYNNEI. The CDR3 loop spans 14 amino acids. For the CDR3, the DNA is TGTGCCAGCAAGAGGAATTCGGACACCGGGGAGCTGTTTTTT. Its protein is CASKRNSDTGELFF. The full variable domain, its missing parts supplied by reference TRBV2 and TRBJ2-2, is EPEVTQTPSHQVTQMGQEVILRCVPISNHLYFYWYRQILGQKVEFLVSFYNNEISEKSEIFDDQFSVERPDGSNFTLKIRSTKLEDSAMYFCASKRNSDTGELFFGEGSRLTVL.

The chain couples TRBV12-5 to TRBJ2-3, with TRBD2 as a possible D gene (5 bases). The CDR3 totals 13 residues. Trimming removed 1 base from V and 4 bases from J, with 6 bases in between. Germline assignment: CDR1 LGHNT and CDR2 FRNRAP. In DNA, the CDR3 is TGTGCTAGTGGTTTGGCGGGGTCAGATACGCAGTATTTT. Translated: CASGLAGSDTQYF. Filled out from reference TRBV12-5 and TRBJ2-3, the complete variable domain reads DARVTQTPRHKVTEMGQEVTMRCQPILGHNTVFWYRQTMMQGLELLAYFRNRAPLDDSGMPKDRFSAEMPDATLATLKIQPSEPRDSAVYFCASGLAGSDTQYFGPGTRLTVL.

The chain recombines TRBV5-6 with TRBJ2-4, with TRBD1 identical over 8 bases. With 4 bases clipped from V and 9 bases from J, the junction kept 12 bases outside the gene matches. CDR3 size: 15 residues. From germline, CDR1 is SGHDT and CDR2 YYEEEE. The CDR3 loop reads CASSTRTGGYGIQYF. As DNA, the CDR3 is TGTGCCAGCAGCACCCGCACAGGGGGTTACGGCATTCAGTACTTC.

The chain joins TRBV5-4 to TRBJ1-2; 9 bases match TRBD1. The ends lost 4 bases at V and 7 bases at J; junction bases unmatched: 5. Looked up from germline, CDR1 is SGHNT and CDR2 is YYREEE (reference sequence). The length of the CDR3 is 13 residues. Here the CDR3 reads CASSRDREAGYTF. The CDR3 nucleotides read TGTGCCAGCAGCAGGGACAGGGAGGCTGGCTACACCTTC. Full variable domain (missing parts from reference TRBV5-4 and TRBJ1-2): ETGVTQSPTHLIKTRGQQVTLRCSSQSGHNTVSWYQQALGQGPQFIFQYYREEENGRGNFPPRFSGLQFPNYSSELNVNALELDDSALYLCASSRDREAGYTFGSGTRLTVV.

The V call is TRBV2, the J call TRBJ2-2; possible D gene TRBD2, 6 bases. This CDR3 spans 14 amino acids. Trimming took 7 bases from V and 4 from J, leaving 13 bases between them. Looked up from germline, CDR1 is SNHLY and CDR2 is FYNNEI. The CDR3, as DNA: TGTGCCAGCACCAGCCTGGGGGGCACCGGGGAGCTGTTTTTT. It specifies CASTSLGGTGELFF.

The chain recombines TRBV27 with TRBJ2-1; 11 nucleotides line up with TRBD2. The V and J ends lost 6 bases and 3 bases, in that order; junction bases with no gene match: 7. CDR1 and CDR2 (germline): MNHEY, SMNVEV (reference sequence). This CDR3 is 16 amino acids long. CDR3 DNA sequence: TGTGCCAGCAGCCTAGCGGGAGGCTACCTCTACAATGAGCAGTTCTTC. Its protein is CASSLAGGYLYNEQFF.

This chain uses TRBV7-8 with TRBJ2-1, with TRBD2 matching 7 bases. After removal of 4 bases from V and 6 bases from J, the junction contained 9 bases not matched to a gene. The CDR3 covers 15 residues. The germline CDR1 and CDR2 sequences are SGHVS and FQNEAQ. This CDR3 is CASSWTSGTTNEQFF. The CDR3 region has the DNA TGTGCCAGCAGCTGGACAAGCGGGACTACCAATGAGCAGTTCTTC.

This chain links TRBV4-2 with TRBJ2-2, with 11 bases fitting TRBD2. The germline gives CDR1 LGHNA, CDR2 YNFKEQ. V shed 5 bases and J 6 bases; nucleotides not matched to a gene: 5. The CDR3 has 15 residues. CDR3 region: CASSASGGMAGELFF. CDR3 DNA: TGTGCCAGCAGCGCTAGCGGGGGGATGGCCGGGGAGCTGTTTTTT.

This chain joins TRBV9 and TRBJ1-6; D is unclear. This CDR3 region has 14 residues. Germline assignment: CDR1 SGDLS and CDR2 YYNGEE. Deletions cut 4 bases from V and 10 bases from J, with 15 bases between. CDR3 loop: CASSPPGVYSPLHF. The DNA for the CDR3 is TGTGCCAGCAGCCCCCCCGGGGTTTACTCACCCCTCCACTTT. Using reference TRBV9 and TRBJ1-6 for the parts outside the CDR3, the full variable domain is DSGVTQTPKHLITATGQRVTLRCSPRSGDLSVYWYQQSLDQGLQFLIQYYNGEERAKGNILERFSAQQFPDLHSELNLSSLELGDSALYFCASSPPGVYSPLHFGNGTRLTVT.

The V gene is TRBV6-1, the J gene TRBJ1-3, with a weak D call TRBD1 (6 bases). V was clipped by 10 bases and J by 0 bases, with 10 bases between them. The CDR3 runs 13 residues. In germline, CDR1 is MNHNS, CDR2 SASEGT. CDR3 sequence (DNA): TGTGCCACCACAGGGCGCTCTGGAAACACCATATATTTT. It codes for CATTGRSGNTIYF.